The 27 T cell receptor beta chains reported below all come from one sample, sequenced in a study of identical twins. Using its own MiXCR run on the 5' RACE reads, TCRdb lists one record per CDR3 protein. The sample has about 570,000 distinct CDR3 sequences; nearly 10% are singletons. This sample was shared with a second study, whose subject was yellow fever vaccine responses in identical twins.

The sequencing sample was made of PBMCs. The receptors derive from a woman aged 18-29 years in good health.

This clonotype was seen ten or more times. The chain has TRBV5-1 and TRBJ2-7; TRBD2 matches at 7 bases. In germline, CDR1 is SGHRS, CDR2 YFSETQ. There are 16 residues in the CDR3. Trimming cost V 4 bases and J 1 base; bases outside gene matches: 11. CDR3 coding DNA: TGCGCCAGCAGCGGGACTACGCTAGGGCAATCCTACGAGCAGTACTTC. It specifies CASSGTTLGQSYEQYF. Full variable domain (missing parts from reference TRBV5-1 and TRBJ2-7): KAGVTQTPRYLIKTRGQQVTLSCSPISGHRSVSWYQQTPGQGLQFLFEYFSETQRNKGNFPGRFSGRQFSNSRSEMNVSTLELGDSALYLCASSGTTLGQSYEQYFGPGTRLTVT.

This clonotype was counted many times. The rearrangement uses TRBV10-3 and TRBJ1-2; possible D gene TRBD1, 5 bases. The CDR3 spans 14 residues. Germline V gives CDR1 ENHRY, CDR2 SYGVKD. Trimming took off 2 bases at V and 3 bases at J, with 10 bases between the two ends. The CDR3 loop reads CAISEAGTYYGYTF. DNA for the CDR3: TGTGCCATCAGTGAGGCCGGGACCTACTATGGCTACACCTTC.

The chain carries TRBV20-1 and TRBJ2-1, with D possibly TRBD2 on 6 matching bases. This CDR3 contains 14 residues. Germline CDR1 is DFQATT and CDR2 is SNEGSKA (reference sequence). V was clipped by 6 bases and J by 10 bases, with 22 bases between them. The CDR3 is CSAPGDTTSSEQFF. CDR3 in DNA: TGCAGTGCGCCGGGAGACACAACTAGCTCGGAGCAGTTCTTC.

This clonotype was seen at least ten times. Written as DNA, the CDR3 is TGTGCCATCAGTGATCCGGGACTAGACAATGAGCAGTTCTTC. Residues: CAISDPGLDNEQFF. J is TRBJ2-1 and V is TRBV10-3; 8 bases are a match to TRBD2. The V gene end was trimmed by 3 bases and the J gene end by 5 bases; junction bases not matched to a gene: 3. The CDR3 has 14 amino acids. Germline assignment: CDR1 ENHRY and CDR2 SYGVKD.

The chain links TRBV7-9 to TRBJ2-3; D unresolved. This CDR3 region has 14 residues. The germline V gene has CDR1 SEHNR and CDR2 FQNEAQ (reference sequence). The V and J ends lost 2 bases and 2 bases respectively, with 8 bases between them. The CDR3 protein is CASSLRRVTDTQYF. CDR3 in DNA: TGTGCCAGCAGCTTACGACGGGTCACAGATACGCAGTATTTT.

This chain joins TRBV25-1 and TRBJ2-3; 7 bases match TRBD2. The length of the CDR3 is 15 residues. Per the germline V gene, CDR1 is MGHDK and CDR2 is SYGVNS. The trim removed 8 bases at V and 0 bases at J, leaving 8 bases unmatched. The CDR3 nucleotides are TGTGCCAGCTCGACTAGCAGAGAGAGCACAGATACGCAGTATTTT. Its translation is CASSTSRESTDTQYF.

This clonotype was counted at least ten times. This chain connects TRBV12-3 or TRBV12-4 to TRBJ2-1; the match to TRBD2 covers 11 bases. V lost 1 base to trimming and J lost 10 bases; unmatched junction nucleotides: 6. This CDR3 comprises 15 residues. CDR3 DNA sequence: TGTGCCAGCAGTTTAGGACTAGCGGGGCCCGGGGAGCAGTTCTTC. It is translated as CASSLGLAGPGEQFF.

This clonotype has a handful of counts. This rearrangement joins TRBV12-3 or TRBV12-4 to TRBJ1-1, with TRBD1 matching 8 bases. This CDR3 contains 17 residues. The V segment lost 1 base and the J segment 5 bases; nucleotides outside the gene matches: 12. The CDR3 here is CASSLGGQGLGITEAFF. In DNA, the CDR3 is TGTGCCAGCAGTTTAGGTGGACAGGGCCTGGGTATTACTGAAGCTTTCTTT.

Only a few counts were recorded for this clonotype. One junction end does not reproduce the germline sequence, and a read error may be involved. The V call is TRBV4-3, the J call TRBJ2-1; D is undetermined. From germline, CDR1 is LGHNA and CDR2 YSLEER. The CDR3 is 18 residues long. The CDR3 reads CASSKEGTTVGSYNEQFF. The CDR3 nucleotides read TGCGCCAGCAGCAAAGAAGGAACGACGGTGGGCTCCTACAATGAGCAGTTCTTC.

This clonotype was found many times. The chain carries TRBV5-1 and TRBJ2-3, with TRBD1 identical over 9 bases. With V trimmed by 4 bases and J by 4 bases, 4 bases remained unmatched. Germline assignment: CDR1 SGHRS and CDR2 YFSETQ. The CDR3 contains 14 residues. The CDR3 sequence is CASSPTGGPDTQYF. The CDR3 nucleotides are TGCGCCAGCAGCCCCACAGGGGGCCCAGATACGCAGTATTTT.

This clonotype was seen ten or more times. The CDR3 sequence is CSVEVLGVYEQYF. The DNA of the CDR3 is TGCAGCGTTGAAGTTCTCGGGGTATACGAGCAGTACTTC. This chain uses TRBV29-1 with TRBJ2-7, with D tentatively TRBD2 (5 bases). The CDR3 totals 13 residues. The germline V gene encodes CDR1 SQVTM and CDR2 ANQGSEA. V lost 1 base to trimming and J lost 4 bases, with 11 bases between them.

This clonotype came up many times. Written as DNA, the CDR3 is TGTGCCAGCAGCTACGACGGCGGGGAGCTGTTTTTT. Amino acids: CASSYDGGELFF. V is TRBV5-5 and J is TRBJ2-2; D ambiguous. Trimming cost V 3 bases and J 7 bases, with 7 bases left between them. Germline CDR1 is SGHKS and CDR2 is YYEKEE (reference sequence). There are 12 residues in the CDR3. Combining the CDR3 with reference TRBV5-5 and TRBJ2-2 gives the whole variable domain DAGVTQSPTHLIKTRGQQVTLRCSPISGHKSVSWYQQVLGQGPQFIFQYYEKEERGRGNFPDRFSARQFPNYSSELNVNALLLGDSALYLCASSYDGGELFFGEGSRLTVL.

This clonotype turned up a few times. The chain employs TRBV6-1 and TRBJ2-4; tentative D call: TRBD2 (6 bases). CDR1 is MNHNS and CDR2 is SASEGT in the germline V gene. The CDR3 totals 15 residues. The V end lost 4 bases, the J end lost 3 bases, and 13 bases lay between the germline ends. The DNA for the CDR3 is TGTGCCAGCAGTGCTAGAACAGCGGGCAAAAACATTCAGTACTTC. Amino acid sequence: CASSARTAGKNIQYF.

The table lists this clonotype with a few counts. The chain has TRBV25-1 and TRBJ2-1; 8 nucleotides line up with TRBD2. Losses at the gene ends were 7 bases for V and 10 bases for J; bases not matched to a gene: 9. This CDR3 region has 13 residues. Germline-derived CDR1 and CDR2 are MGHDK and SYGVNS. The CDR3 loop reads CASTPTSVREQFF. The CDR3 bases are TGTGCCAGCACCCCGACTAGCGTTCGGGAGCAGTTCTTC.

This clonotype was counted many times. This chain uses TRBV29-1 with TRBJ2-1; TRBD1 is a possible D gene (6 bases). CDR1 and CDR2 from the germline V gene are SQVTM and ANQGSEA. V dropped 3 bases and J dropped 8 bases, with 11 bases sitting between them. The CDR3 runs to 12 residues. The CDR3 here is CSVERTAYEQFF. The CDR3 bases are TGCAGCGTTGAGAGGACAGCCTATGAGCAGTTCTTC.

The sample holds many counts of this clonotype. The V gene is TRBV3-1, the J gene TRBJ2-2, with 8 bases matching TRBD1. Germline V gives CDR1 LGHDT, CDR2 YNNKEL (reference sequence). V trimming: 2 bases; J trimming: 14 bases; junction bases outside the gene matches: 10. This CDR3 is 14 amino acids long. Written as DNA, the CDR3 is TGTGCCAGCAGCCAACTTAAGATCACAGGGGGACTGTTTTTT. Its protein is CASSQLKITGGLFF.

The table lists this clonotype with many counts. The V gene is TRBV9, the J gene TRBJ1-1; D gene ambiguous. The CDR3 runs to 10 residues. The germline gives CDR1 SGDLS, CDR2 YYNGEE. The V and J ends lost 6 bases and 7 bases respectively, with 7 bases between them. Here the CDR3 DNA reads TGTGCCAGCATCTTCATTGAAGCTTTCTTT. Translating it yields CASIFIEAFF.

This clonotype was seen many times. The CDR3 DNA sequence: TGTGCCACTCGGGGGGTCGGAAACACCATATATTTT. This translates into CATRGVGNTIYF. The J gene is TRBJ1-3, the V gene TRBV25-1; D is perhaps TRBD1 (5 bases). V lost 10 bases and J 4 bases, leaving 11 bases between the germline ends. The length of the CDR3 is 12 residues. Looked up from germline, CDR1 is MGHDK and CDR2 is SYGVNS.

This clonotype was seen a few times. The rearrangement joins TRBV20-1 to TRBJ1-1; no clear D. Germline V gene lookup returns CDR1 DFQATT and CDR2 SNEGSKA (reference sequence). V was pared by 3 bases and J by 5 bases, with 13 bases between. The CDR3 totals 13 residues. The CDR3 DNA reads TGCAGTGCTAGGGTCCCGAGTTGGACTGAAGCTTTCTTT. Amino acid sequence: CSARVPSWTEAFF.

This clonotype appeared a few times. This rearrangement joins TRBV21-1 to TRBJ2-5; the table's D call of TRBD1 was not tested on the DNA. TRBV21-1 is described as a pseudogene. The CDR3 is 19 amino acids. CDR3 protein: CASSKVYTGGPPPQETQYF. CDR3 nucleotide sequence: TGTGCCAGCAGCAAAGTATACACAGGGGGGCCTCCCCCCCAAGAGACCCAGTACTTC.

This chain uses TRBV24-1 with TRBJ2-3; TRBD2 agrees at 15 bases. Germline loops: CDR1 KGHDR, CDR2 SFDVKD. V was pared by 4 bases and J by 5 bases, with 3 bases of the junction left unmatched. This CDR3 has 16 residues. The CDR3 DNA reads as TGTGCCACCAGTGACGGACTAGCGGGAGGGCAAGATACGCAGTATTTT. It specifies CATSDGLAGGQDTQYF.

This chain uses TRBV2 with TRBJ1-1; TRBD1 is a possible D gene (6 bases). The germline V gene encodes CDR1 SNHLY and CDR2 FYNNEI. The CDR3 covers 15 residues. Trimming stripped 6 bases from V and 1 base from J, with 15 bases between. As DNA, the CDR3 is TGTGCCAGCAGGCCCCCCCAGGGGAAGAACACTGAAGCTTTCTTT. This codes for CASRPPQGKNTEAFF.

This clonotype was counted only a few times. The J gene is TRBJ1-1, the V gene TRBV12-3 or TRBV12-4, with D perhaps matching TRBD1 (6 bases). This CDR3 has 13 residues. V was clipped by 6 bases and J by 4 bases, with 12 bases between them. CDR3 DNA: TGTGCCAGCAGACGACAGGTAGCCACTGAAGCTTTCTTT. This encodes CASRRQVATEAFF.

The chain joins TRBV5-1 to TRBJ2-1; TRBD2 agrees at 9 bases. Looked up from germline, CDR1 is SGHRS and CDR2 is YFSETQ. The J segment lost 7 bases and the V segment lost 2 bases, leaving 7 bases of the junction unmatched. The CDR3 spans 15 residues. The CDR3 loop reads CASSFSGRERNEQFF. The CDR3 DNA reads as TGCGCCAGCAGCTTTAGCGGGAGAGAGAGGAATGAGCAGTTCTTC.

The table lists this clonotype with many counts. In DNA form, the CDR3 reads TGCAGTGCCCAGGGAGGCAATCAGCCCCAGCATTTT. Protein: CSAQGGNQPQHF. V and J are TRBV20-1 and TRBJ1-5; TRBD1 is a possible D gene (5 bases). Per germline, CDR1 DFQATT and CDR2 SNEGSKA (reference sequence). The CDR3 covers 12 residues. Trimming cost V 6 bases and J 2 bases, with 8 bases left between them.

This clonotype showed up many times. The chain has TRBV20-1 and TRBJ2-5; D is perhaps TRBD1 (7 bases). Trimming removed 0 bases from V and 8 bases from J, with 16 bases in between. Looked up from germline, CDR1 is DFQATT and CDR2 is SNEGSKA (reference sequence). The CDR3 runs to 14 residues. The CDR3 sequence is CSAREKGAGTTQYF. DNA of the CDR3: TGCAGTGCTAGAGAAAAGGGGGCCGGGACTACCCAGTACTTC.

Only a few counts were recorded for this clonotype. The chain joins TRBV20-1 to TRBJ2-5; weak D call: TRBD1 (7 bases). Germline CDR1 and CDR2: DFQATT and SNEGSKA (reference sequence). Deletions cut 3 bases from V and 2 bases from J, with 19 bases between. The CDR3 has 16 residues. The DNA for the CDR3 is TGCAGTGCTAGTCCAACGACAGGGAGGCGACAAGAGACCCAGTACTTC. It translates to CSASPTTGRRQETQYF.